This T cell receptor beta chain was captured in a study of early T cells in non-severe SARS-CoV-2 infection (dated by TCRdb to about 2021). At the level of the whole study: Bulk RNA from unsorted whole blood was used for TCR sequencing, so alpha and beta chains could not be paired. Broad study findings and their caveats: Matching against VDJdb was skewed toward anti-spike CD8 responses, likely underestimated virus-specific expansions, and missed private and CD4 specificities.

Trimming at the junction amounts to 4 bases on V and 0 bases on J, and the germline ends lie 7 bases apart. The germline V gene sets CDR1 to SQVTM and CDR2 to ANQGSEA. From the cysteine through the phenylalanine, the CDR3 covers 14 amino acids. Here the CDR3 DNA is all that survives: 42 bases in frame from base 1. This clonotype was detected only a few times. This clone's antigen is unknown. The sample holds no much larger clone one base away, and base qualities are not on file. A case-control design nested within a healthcare worker cohort in London, UK, was used, with weekly nasopharyngeal swab PCR tests and blood sampling performed. Healthcare workers were enrolled in the week of the UK lockdown, from 23 to 31 March 2020, and were followed every week for up to roughly 15 weeks. Libraries were built with 5' RACE. The sequencing machine was a NextSeq 500. The TCR library protocol attached unique molecular identifiers to individual cDNA molecules to correct for sequencing error and PCR bias. Both TCR alpha and beta chains were sequenced, and tight co-correlation was observed between alpha and beta sequence abundances in each sample. Per the original workflow: V gene, J gene and CDR3 annotation of TCR sequences was performed with Decombinator V4. Expanded TCRs were defined as changing significantly between any two time points under a Poisson model with p below 0.0001. Abundances of TCRs were expressed as counts per million after normalisation to the total number of TCRs sequenced in each sample. TRAV1-2 paired with TRAJ12, TRAJ20 or TRAJ33 defined MAIT TCRs, while TRAV10 paired with TRAJ18 defined iNKT TCRs. VDJdb, accessed 1 November 2021, was searched for CMV, EBV and SARS-CoV-2 annotated TCRs, with TCRs annotated for multiple antigens excluded. TCRdb applied fastp at Q25 and MiXCR to the public reads, then kept only in-frame beta chains. One record per CDR3 amino acid sequence lists the most common genes and DNA. These V and J calls are TCRdb output, not the study's own analysis. The sample data list about 27,000 distinct CDR3 sequences, and about 2.7% of these were observed just once. The ten largest account for 0.7% to 0.9% of the sample.

The V and J genes are TRBV29-1 and TRBJ2-6; no D gene call is confident. This TCR was recovered from an adult who was a healthcare worker with PCR-confirmed SARS-CoV-2 infection or an uninfected control (not recorded which). Sequencing was performed on whole blood. The nucleotides read TGCAGCGTTGTAAGCCCCTCTGGGGCCAACGTCCTGACTTTC. This is translated as CSVVSPSGANVLTF.